Below, 14 T cell receptor beta chains from the same sample are listed, as sequenced in a study of T-cell reconstitution after alpha-beta-depleted transplantation in children. Unique molecular identifiers tagged the TCRbeta library. TCRdb used MiXCR to reprocess the PCR reads, holding one entry per CDR3 protein. Of approximately 270,000 distinct CDR3 sequences in the sample, about 10% are singletons; the top ten hold roughly a tenth. This sample comprised PBMCs from the stem cell graft donor, obtained from the stem cell graft. Source of these receptors: a human donor who donated a stem cell graft to a child with SCID.

There are many counts of this clonotype. The chain has TRBV3-1 and TRBJ1-1; the match to TRBD1 covers 8 bases. The germline gives CDR1 LGHDT, CDR2 YNNKEL (reference sequence). V trimming: 2 bases; J trimming: 4 bases; junction bases outside the gene matches: 3. The length of the CDR3 is 14 residues. This CDR3 reads CASSQTGGVTEAFF. The CDR3 DNA follows: TGTGCCAGCAGCCAAACAGGGGGAGTCACTGAAGCTTTCTTT.

The chain joins TRBV29-1 to TRBJ2-6, with a possible D match to TRBD2 (5 bases). Trimming shortened V by 0 bases and J by 0 bases, and 15 bases separated the two germline ends. The CDR3 runs to 18 residues. Germline V CDR1 and CDR2: SQVTM, ANQGSEA. This CDR3 reads CSVEDRIPGSSGANVLTF. The DNA for the CDR3 is TGCAGCGTTGAAGATCGAATACCGGGAAGCTCTGGGGCCAACGTCCTGACTTTC.

This clonotype occurred a few times. The chain combines TRBV4-2 with TRBJ2-1, with D possibly being TRBD2 (5 bases). The CDR3 covers 17 residues. Germline V gene sequence: CDR1 LGHNA, CDR2 YNFKEQ. V lost 0 bases, J lost 0 bases, and 12 bases lay in between. The CDR3 DNA follows: TGTGCCAGCAGCCAAGAATGGCGGGCGAGCTCCTACAATGAGCAGTTCTTC. Encoded protein: CASSQEWRASSYNEQFF.

This clonotype occurred a few times. The chain is built from TRBV3-1 and TRBJ2-2; 10 bases line up with TRBD1. This CDR3 is built from 15 residues. Germline assignment: CDR1 LGHDT and CDR2 YNNKEL (reference sequence). Unmatched junction bases numbered 5, after V lost 3 bases and J lost 7 bases. This CDR3 is CASSQGQGKGGELFF. CDR3 nucleotides: TGTGCCAGCAGCCAGGGACAGGGGAAGGGCGGGGAGCTGTTTTTT.

In nucleotides, the CDR3 is TGTGCCAGCAGCCTGACAGGAGGAAACACCATATATTTT. Amino acid sequence: CASSLTGGNTIYF. The chain carries TRBV6-5 and TRBJ1-3; TRBD1 is a possible D gene (6 bases). Germline lookup yields CDR1 MNHEY and CDR2 SVGAGI. The V end lost 6 bases, the J end lost 4 bases, and 10 bases lay between the germline ends. This CDR3 comprises 13 residues.

The chain carries TRBV25-1 and TRBJ2-3, with 8 bases identical to TRBD2. The J segment lost 3 bases and the V segment lost 0 bases, leaving 5 bases of the junction unmatched. The germline gives CDR1 MGHDK, CDR2 SYGVNS. The CDR3 totals 16 residues. CDR3 residues: CASSEYRLAGTDTQYF. The DNA of the CDR3 is TGTGCCAGCAGTGAATACAGGCTAGCGGGTACAGATACGCAGTATTTT.

This clonotype has only a few counts. This chain links TRBV7-9 with TRBJ2-1; D possibly matches TRBD1 or TRBD2 (6 bases each). Deletions cut 7 bases from V and 5 bases from J, with 21 bases between. Germline V lookup: CDR1 SEHNR, CDR2 FQNEAQ (reference sequence). This CDR3 contains 16 residues. The CDR3 DNA reads TGTGCCAGCACCAAGAGATTGGGGGGCGCGAACAATGAGCAGTTCTTC. The encoded protein is CASTKRLGGANNEQFF. Based on the CDR3 plus reference TRBV7-9 and TRBJ2-1, the full variable domain is DTGVSQNPRHKITKRGQNVTFRCDPISEHNRLYWYRQTLGQGPEFLTYFQNEAQLEKSRLLSDRFSAERPKGSFSTLEIQRTEQGDSAMYLCASTKRLGGANNEQFFGPGTRLTVL.

This clonotype was seen many times. V is TRBV12-3 or TRBV12-4 and J is TRBJ2-2; no reliable D call. V was shortened by 2 bases and J by 4 bases, with 8 bases between the two germline ends. This CDR3 is built from 14 residues. For the CDR3, the DNA is TGTGCCAGCAGTTTAAGGGCGGCCACCGGGGAGCTGTTTTTT. Its translation is CASSLRAATGELFF.

This clonotype was recorded a few times. This sequence joins TRBV5-6 and TRBJ2-7; D possibly corresponds to TRBD2 (6 bases). Germline CDR1 SGHDT, CDR2 YYEEEE. V lost 2 bases to trimming and J lost 1 base, with 10 bases between them. CDR3 length equals 14 residues. CDR3 sequence reads: CASSFGTESYEQYF. CDR3 DNA sequence: TGTGCCAGCAGCTTTGGGACTGAATCCTACGAGCAGTACTTC.

The table lists this clonotype with many counts. V usage is TRBV3-1 and J usage is TRBJ2-1; no clear D gene. The V end was cut by 0 bases, the J end by 9 bases, with 6 bases between. This CDR3 has 12 residues. Germline lookup yields CDR1 LGHDT and CDR2 YNNKEL (reference sequence). The chain's CDR3 is CASSQDYREQFF. The CDR3 bases are TGTGCCAGCAGCCAAGACTATCGTGAGCAGTTCTTC.

This clonotype was seen only a few times. The chain links TRBV20-1 to TRBJ2-5; perhaps TRBD1 as D (6 bases). The CDR3 has 15 residues. Germline V gene data show CDR1 as DFQATT and CDR2 as SNEGSKA (reference sequence). The V and J ends lost 6 bases and 4 bases respectively, with 21 bases between them. The CDR3 DNA reads as TGCAGTGCCCGTAAACAGGGTTTATTCCCAGAGACCCAGTACTTC. Protein product: CSARKQGLFPETQYF.

The gene calls are TRBV7-9 and TRBJ1-6; D is unclear. The CDR3 loop spans 16 amino acids. Germline-derived CDR1 and CDR2 are SEHNR and FQNEAQ (reference sequence). Trimming removed 0 bases from V and 5 bases from J, with 11 bases in between. The CDR3 DNA is TGTGCCAGCAGCTTAGCAGGGTCACAGCATAATTCACCCCTCCACTTT. Encoded protein: CASSLAGSQHNSPLHF.

At least ten counts were recorded for this clonotype. The rearrangement uses TRBV20-1 and TRBJ2-4, with TRBD1 as a possible D gene (5 bases). The CDR3 loop spans 13 amino acids. The germline CDR1 and CDR2 sequences are DFQATT and SNEGSKA (reference sequence). With 3 bases removed from V and 8 bases from J, the gap between germline ends came to 14 bases. The CDR3 loop reads CSARGQILDIQYF. For the CDR3, the DNA is TGCAGTGCTAGGGGGCAGATTCTCGACATTCAGTACTTC.

The table lists this clonotype with a few counts. The chain couples TRBV5-1 to TRBJ2-3; TRBD2 agrees at 9 bases. V was clipped by 7 bases and J by 0 bases; unmatched bases: 9. The germline CDR1 and CDR2 sequences are SGHRS and YFSETQ. There are 16 residues in the CDR3. CDR3 nucleotides: TGCGCCAGCGGCCCCGGGACTAGCATTAGCACAGATACGCAGTATTTT. This gives the protein CASGPGTSISTDTQYF.